The 3 T cell receptor beta chains listed next were all sequenced from one sample in a study of cytomegalovirus exposure and HLA in healthy donors (dated by TCRdb to 2016 to 2017). Preparation of the library involved the immunoSEQ multiplex PCR assay. A mixture of 60 forward primers for TCR Vbeta segments and 13 reverse primers for TCR Jbeta segments was used in the multiplex PCR. TCRdb took this table from immuneACCESS and kept in-frame rearrangements with V and J called. Such tables lack part of the clones; where checked against another copy, unresolved V genes explain under half of the gap, and the rest is unexplained. The sample has 130,000 to 150,000 clones on record, 78% of them singletons. The top ten clones comprise 2.8% of the sample. Specimen: PBMCs. The receptors derive from a male donor in good health and CMV-seronegative.

V gene TRBV20-1 combines with J gene TRBJ1-1; possibly TRBD1 for D (5 bases). The CDR3 contains 11 residues. Trimming took 0 bases from V and 8 from J, leaving 7 bases between them. Germline CDR1 DFQATT, CDR2 SNEGSKA (reference sequence). The CDR3 bases are TGCAGTGCTAGAGATCCAGGGGAAGCTTTCTTT. This encodes CSARDPGEAFF.

The chain couples TRBV29-1 to TRBJ2-7, with D perhaps matching TRBD1 (6 bases). The V end lost 7 bases, the J end lost 3 bases, and 13 bases lay between the germline ends. The CDR3 is 12 residues long. Germline CDR1 SQVTM, CDR2 ANQGSEA. The CDR3 DNA sequence: TGCAGCGCTGGGGGCCTGGGCTACGAGCAGTACTTC. Its translation: CSAGGLGYEQYF.

V gene TRBV5-6 combines with J gene TRBJ1-4; possible D gene TRBD1, 6 bases. From germline, CDR1 is SGHDT and CDR2 YYEEEE. CDR3 size: 15 residues. V was cut by 7 bases and J by 1 base, with 14 bases left in between. The DNA of the CDR3 is TGTGCCAGCGGGGGCTTTCTAGAAACTAATGAAAAACTGTTTTTT. Amino acid sequence: CASGGFLETNEKLFF.